Below, 24 T cell receptor beta chains from the same sample are listed, as sequenced in a study of OX40 agonist ivuxolimab in advanced cancers. TCRdb's copy holds only in-frame clones and misses some; the assay was immunoSEQ multiplex PCR. The sample comprises approximately 100,000 clones, 90% to 95% of which are singletons, and roughly 0.5% rests with the top ten. Material: CD4+ or CD8+ T cells sorted from blood, obtained in a trial of the OX40 agonist ivuxolimab. The receptors stem from an adult with an advanced solid tumor such as melanoma, head and neck, liver or kidney cancer.

This clone has just a few counts. The chain couples TRBV5-4 to TRBJ2-5, with 7 bases aligning to TRBD1. CDR1 is SGHNT and CDR2 is YYREEE in the germline V gene (reference sequence). This CDR3 has 14 residues. The V and J ends lost 4 bases and 5 bases, in that order; junction bases with no gene match: 8. CDR3: CASSGYEGAETQYF. The CDR3 nucleotides read TGTGCCAGCAGCGGGTATGAGGGGGCTGAGACCCAGTACTTC.

This clone was detected only once. DNA of the CDR3: TGTGCCAGCAGCTTGCAGGGGGGTAGCACAGATACGCAGTATTTT. Translation gives CASSLQGGSTDTQYF. The chain links TRBV7-9 to TRBJ2-3, with D possibly TRBD1 on 7 matching bases. This CDR3 comprises 15 residues. V was trimmed by 3 bases and J by 0 bases, leaving 10 bases between them. Germline assignment: CDR1 SEHNR and CDR2 FQNEAQ (reference sequence). The full variable domain, in which reference TRBV7-9 and TRBJ2-3 provide the parts outside the CDR3, is DTGVSQNPRHKITKRGQNVTFRCDPISEHNRLYWYRQTLGQGPEFLTYFQNEAQLEKSRLLSDRFSAERPKGSFSTLEIQRTEQGDSAMYLCASSLQGGSTDTQYFGPGTRLTVL.

The chain has TRBV19 and TRBJ1-1; D might be TRBD1 (6 bases). This CDR3 has 16 amino acids. Germline CDR1 reads LNHDA; CDR2 reads SQIVND (reference sequence). The germline V and J ends were trimmed by 1 base and 0 bases, with 12 bases remaining between them. The CDR3 protein is CASSIGGGLVNTEAFF. CDR3 nucleotide sequence: TGTGCCAGTAGTATAGGAGGGGGGTTGGTGAACACTGAAGCTTTCTTT.

The chain couples TRBV6-5 to TRBJ2-7; D might be TRBD1 (6 bases). From germline, CDR1 is MNHEY and CDR2 SVGAGI. The CDR3 covers 15 residues. V was pared by 5 bases and J by 2 bases, with 16 bases between. The CDR3 region has the DNA TGTGCCAGCAGTGTGCGAGGGGGTGAGACCTACGAGCAGTACTTC. It specifies CASSVRGGETYEQYF.

The V call is TRBV6-1, the J call TRBJ2-7; TRBD2 aligns across 12 bases. Looked up from germline, CDR1 is MNHNS and CDR2 is SASEGT. This CDR3 contains 18 residues. V lost 4 bases and J lost 1; bases outside the gene matches: 11. CDR3 sequence reads: CASSVRLAGARGSYEQYF. As DNA, the CDR3 is TGTGCCAGCAGTGTCCGACTAGCGGGAGCTAGGGGATCCTACGAGCAGTACTTC.

The rearrangement joins TRBV21-1 to TRBJ2-7. TRBV21-1 is reported as a pseudogene. CDR3 length: 17 residues. In DNA form, the CDR3 reads TGTGCCAGCAGCGTGCGTATGTGTAGGGCCTGGTCCCACGAGCAGTACTTC. Translating gives CASSVRMCRAWSHEQYF.

The chain has TRBV30 and TRBJ1-5, with D possibly being TRBD1 (6 bases). The ends were cut back, 4 bases at V and 8 bases at J, with 15 bases in the middle. Looked up from germline, CDR1 is GTSNPN and CDR2 is SVGIG (reference sequence). The CDR3 is 13 amino acids. The CDR3: CAWNTGTQKPQHF. In nucleotides, the CDR3 is TGTGCCTGGAATACCGGGACACAGAAGCCCCAGCATTTT.

The chain combines TRBV5-1 with TRBJ2-3; no firm D call. The CDR3 is 15 residues long. V lost 0 bases to trimming and J lost 2 bases, with 10 bases between them. The germline CDR1 and CDR2 sequences are SGHRS and YFSETQ. DNA for the CDR3: TGCGCCAGCAGCTTGGTTAGAGGATTCACAGATACGCAGTATTTT. This codes for CASSLVRGFTDTQYF. Complete variable domain (other parts from reference TRBV5-1 and TRBJ2-3): KAGVTQTPRYLIKTRGQQVTLSCSPISGHRSVSWYQQTPGQGLQFLFEYFSETQRNKGNFPGRFSGRQFSNSRSEMNVSTLELGDSALYLCASSLVRGFTDTQYFGPGTRLTVL.

The V and J genes are TRBV10-1 and TRBJ2-1, with 7 nucleotides matching TRBD2. Looked up from germline, CDR1 is WNHNN and CDR2 is SYGVQD (reference sequence). The CDR3 runs to 15 residues. The V segment lost 4 bases and the J segment 9 bases; nucleotides outside the gene matches: 12. The CDR3 reads CASSGVAGGTGEQFF. The CDR3 region has the DNA TGCGCCAGCAGTGGGGTAGCGGGCGGGACGGGTGAGCAGTTCTTC.

V and J are TRBV2 and TRBJ2-3, with TRBD1 matching over 12 bases. Germline lookup yields CDR1 SNHLY and CDR2 FYNNEI. The length of the CDR3 is 14 residues. V trimming: 6 bases; J trimming: 4 bases; junction bases outside the gene matches: 2. CDR3 in amino acids: CASRGTGGADTQYF. In nucleotides, the CDR3 is TGTGCCAGCAGGGGGACAGGGGGCGCAGATACGCAGTATTTT.

This chain links TRBV7-2 with TRBJ1-6; TRBD1 is a possible D gene (5 bases). The germline V gene has CDR1 SGHTA and CDR2 FQGNSA. V was clipped by 4 bases and J by 9 bases, with 16 bases between them. This CDR3 has 15 amino acids. CDR3 amino acids: CASSSPPGHPSPLHF. The DNA for the CDR3 is TGTGCCAGCAGCTCCCCCCCAGGGCACCCTTCACCCCTCCACTTT.

The V call is TRBV2, the J call TRBJ2-7; TRBD1 matches 7 bases. Looked up from germline, CDR1 is SNHLY and CDR2 is FYNNEI. The V gene end was trimmed by 7 bases and the J gene end by 3 bases; junction bases not matched to a gene: 12. The CDR3 consists of 15 residues. The CDR3 bases are TGTGCCAGCATCCCCTCAACGACAGGGTTCTACGAGCAGTACTTC. Encoded protein: CASIPSTTGFYEQYF.

Notes on this clone: Distinct nucleotide sequences in the sample also encode this CDR3. The chain uses TRBV6-1 and TRBJ1-2; TRBD1 might be the D (5 bases). The CDR3 has 12 amino acids. Germline lookup yields CDR1 MNHNS and CDR2 SASEGT. V dropped 6 bases and J dropped 2 bases, with 7 bases sitting between them. CDR3 region: CASRGLNYGYTF. CDR3 sequence (DNA): TGTGCCAGCAGGGGACTGAACTATGGCTACACCTTC.

The CDR3 region is CSVRTGEIYGYTF. The CDR3 nucleotides read TGCAGCGTCCGGACAGGGGAAATCTATGGCTACACCTTC. V usage is TRBV29-1 and J usage is TRBJ1-2; 9 nucleotides match TRBD1. Per germline, CDR1 SQVTM and CDR2 ANQGSEA. The CDR3 is 13 residues long. The trim removed 6 bases at V and 4 bases at J, leaving 6 bases unmatched.

The chain has TRBV4-2 and TRBJ2-3; possibly TRBD2 for D (6 bases). The CDR3 runs 15 residues. The V and J ends lost 0 bases and 0 bases respectively, with 7 bases between them. CDR1 and CDR2 (germline): LGHNA, YNFKEQ. DNA for the CDR3: TGTGCCAGCAGCCAAGAGGCGGGGAGCACAGATACGCAGTATTTT. Its protein is CASSQEAGSTDTQYF.

A few counts support this clone. V and J are TRBV30 and TRBJ2-5; tentatively, D is TRBD2 (6 bases). Per germline, CDR1 GTSNPN and CDR2 SVGIG (reference sequence). CDR3 length: 14 residues. V was cut by 4 bases and J by 4 bases, with 16 bases left in between. The CDR3 here is CAWTNTGGVETQYF. The CDR3 bases are TGTGCCTGGACCAACACTGGAGGGGTAGAGACCCAGTACTTC.

This rearrangement joins TRBV5-4 to TRBJ2-2; TRBD2 aligns across 7 bases. Germline V gene data show CDR1 as SGHNT and CDR2 as YYREEE (reference sequence). V shed 3 bases, J shed 7 bases, and the junction held 9 bases outside the gene matches. There are 15 residues in the CDR3. The CDR3 sequence: CASSSLREGIGELFF. The CDR3 DNA sequence: TGTGCCAGCAGCTCCCTGAGGGAGGGGATCGGGGAGCTGTTTTTT.

CDR3 in DNA: TGTGCCAGTACCTCTTACGGACCGAATGAAAAACTGTTTTTT. Translation gives CASTSYGPNEKLFF. V gene TRBV19 combines with J gene TRBJ1-4; the D is unclear. CDR1 is LNHDA and CDR2 is SQIVND in the germline V gene (reference sequence). This CDR3 is 14 amino acids long. The ends were cut back, 7 bases at V and 5 bases at J, with 14 bases in the middle.

The chain combines TRBV6-5 with TRBJ1-6; D might be TRBD1 (5 bases). The V end was cut by 4 bases, the J end by 10 bases, with 14 bases between. CDR1 is MNHEY, CDR2 SVGAGI, per germline. The CDR3 contains 14 residues. The chain's CDR3 is CASSFQGVGSPLHF. DNA of the CDR3: TGTGCCAGCAGTTTCCAGGGAGTGGGGTCACCCCTCCACTTT.

Notes on this clone: Other DNA sequences in the sample encode the same CDR3. The chain carries TRBV7-9 and TRBJ2-3; D is undetermined. Germline loops: CDR1 SEHNR, CDR2 FQNEAQ (reference sequence). CDR3 size: 11 residues. Trimming left V 3 bases short and J 3 bases short, with 1 base between. The CDR3: CASSLTDTQYF. CDR3 DNA: TGTGCCAGCAGCTTGACAGATACGCAGTATTTT.

On this clone itself: Other DNA sequences in this specimen translate into the identical CDR3. J is TRBJ2-7 and V is TRBV30; D unclear. The germline gives CDR1 GTSNPN, CDR2 SVGIG (reference sequence). With 1 base removed from V and 3 bases from J, the gap between germline ends came to 4 bases. The CDR3 loop spans 11 amino acids. The CDR3 DNA reads as TGTGCCTGGAGTGGGAGCTACGAGCAGTACTTC. It is translated as CAWSGSYEQYF.

The chain recombines TRBV6-6 with TRBJ2-6, with D perhaps being TRBD1 or TRBD2 (6 bases each). This CDR3 is built from 15 residues. Germline loops: CDR1 MNHNY, CDR2 SVGAGI (reference sequence). Trimming took 10 bases from V and 2 from J, leaving 15 bases between them. Here the CDR3 reads CATGMRGAGANVLTF. In DNA, the CDR3 is TGTGCCACCGGAATGAGGGGGGCTGGGGCCAACGTCCTGACTTTC.

The chain combines TRBV5-4 with TRBJ2-1, with a weak D call TRBD2 (5 bases). CDR1 SGHNT and CDR2 YYREEE come from the germline V gene (reference sequence). This CDR3 has 16 residues. The V gene lost 4 bases and the J gene lost 5 bases, with 19 bases spanning the gap. CDR3 sequence (DNA): TGTGCCAGCAGCCCCGTTGCGGGTGGTTTAGACAATGAGCAGTTCTTC. It yields the protein CASSPVAGGLDNEQFF.

The rearrangement uses TRBV5-1 and TRBJ2-1, with TRBD2 matching over 7 bases. CDR1 and CDR2 from the germline V gene are SGHRS and YFSETQ. This CDR3 is 14 amino acids long. V lost 1 base, J lost 7 bases, and 5 bases stayed unmatched. In nucleotides, the CDR3 is TGCGCCAGCAGCTTGTGGCCCGGGGGGAATGAGCAGTTCTTC. It specifies CASSLWPGGNEQFF.